This TCR beta chain was obtained from a study of OX40 agonist ivuxolimab in advanced cancers. A note on the overall study: Ivuxolimab was an agonistic, fully human IgG2 monoclonal antibody directed against OX40 (CD134), a costimulatory receptor. Intravenous ivuxolimab was administered to patients every 2 weeks at six dose levels: 0.01, 0.1, 0.3, 1.5, 3 and 10 mg/kg. Of the 50 or so patients in dose escalation, approximately 20 had hepatocellular carcinoma, roughly 15 had melanoma, 9 had renal cell carcinoma and 9 had head and neck cancer. In the dose-escalation cohort, around four fifths of patients were male, and the mean age was approximately 60 years, with a range of about 23 to 80. Prior anti-PD-1, anti-PD-L1 or anti-CTLA-4 therapy was permitted, and approximately 41% of dose-escalation patients had received checkpoint inhibitors. Partial responses were achieved by three dose-escalation patients, of whom one had hepatocellular carcinoma and two had cutaneous melanoma. Peripheral TCRbeta sequencing aimed to test whether ivuxolimab altered TCR sequence diversity and caused clonal T-cell expansion. The monotherapy dose-escalation portion (N of about 57 patients) of the phase I ivuxolimab trial is reported in the paper. Findings and caveats that apply to the study as a whole: In the 0.1-3.0 mg/kg groups, partial responders were among the patients with the lowest normalized peripheral clonal expansion, particularly in CD8+ T cells. Low levels of normalized T-cell clonal expansion were also shown by some nonresponding patients. Clonal expansion of both CD4+ and CD8+ blood T cells was observed from baseline to week 6 at doses 0.1 to 3.0 mg/kg. The antigen specificity of the clonally expanded peripheral T cells was not determined. After ivuxolimab, more expanded clones were found on average in CD8+ T cells than in CD4+ T cells.

Patients with a history of autoimmune disease or receiving systemic immunosuppression were excluded from the trial. In every dose cohort, peripheral blood was drawn for TCR sequencing at baseline, cycle 4 day 1, and cycle 7 day 1. Samples were obtained from an open-label, multicenter, first-in-human phase I dose-escalation trial of ivuxolimab. Adults with locally advanced or metastatic head and neck squamous cell, hepatocellular, melanoma or renal cell carcinoma were enrolled in the trial. Before TCR sequencing, CD4+ T cells and CD8+ T cells from peripheral blood were sorted into separate populations. As for this clone: Its antigen specificity is not known. Base qualities are not at hand, and no much larger clone is one base apart.

Genomic DNA was extracted from sorted cells for sequencing of the TCRbeta CDR3 region. The immunoSEQ Assay was used to sequence the TCRbeta CDR3 regions. Sourced from immuneACCESS, this table was stored by TCRdb with only in-frame sequences that have V and J called. A share of the clones is absent; for the studies checked, an unresolved V gene accounts for under half, and the remainder has no known explanation. Across this sample there are 70,000 to 95,000 clones, with 94% seen only once. About 2.6% of the sample is in the top ten clones. The clonotype originates from an adult with an advanced solid tumor such as melanoma, head and neck, liver or kidney cancer. The starting material was CD4+ or CD8+ T cells sorted from blood, obtained in a trial of the OX40 agonist ivuxolimab.

The DNA sequence is given as TGTGCCACCAGCAGAGAGGACACTCGCACAGATACGCAGTATTTT. This is translated as CATSREDTRTDTQYF. This chain joins TRBV15 to TRBJ2-3, and the D gene may be TRBD1, 5 bases matching. The CDR3 goes from the cysteine to the phenylalanine over 15 residues. Only the CDR3 portion is preserved as DNA: 45 bases, with reading frame beginning at the first base. From a lookup of the germline V gene (reference sequence), CDR1 and CDR2 are LNHNV and YYDKDF. The junction carries 8 bases between V and J, which are trimmed by 0 bases and 1 base respectively.